The present T cell receptor beta chain was sequenced within a study of CD8 T cells in Susac syndrome. Random hexamers were used to reverse transcribe an amount of roughly 0.5 to 1 ug RNA. Amplification of TCR beta CDR3 across 54 Vbeta and 13 Jbeta was performed with immunoSEQ multiplex PCR. TCRdb analysed the immunoSEQ multiplex PCR reads with MiXCR anew, one entry per CDR3 protein. Of 100,000 to 150,000 distinct CDR3 sequences listed, 90% to 95% were seen once; the top ten hold over 0.1%. In the case of this clonotype: What it binds is not known.

Germline assignment: CDR1 KGHSH and CDR2 LQKENI. The germline V and J ends were trimmed by 2 bases and 0 bases, with 8 bases remaining between them. The CDR3 length is 15 residues. General study points: The study acknowledged a relatively small number of individuals in its TCR sequencing and HLA analysis.

The sequenced target, TCR beta, came from blood CD8+ and CD4+ T cells. The sequenced sample was CD4+ T cells from PBMCs. The chain employs TRBV18 and TRBJ2-4; TRBD1 or TRBD2 may be the D gene (5 bases each). The receptor's source is a human donor in good health. CDR3 sequence: CASSPGTLAKNIQYF. Here the CDR3 DNA reads TGTGCCAGCTCACCAGGGACCCTAGCCAAAAACATTCAGTACTTC.